The 22 T cell receptor beta chains below were found in one sample sequenced in a study of cytomegalovirus exposure and HLA in healthy donors. The repertoire was sequenced with immunoSEQ multiplex PCR; TCRdb's copy has only in-frame clones and lacks some. The sample has approximately 160,000 clones; less than 95% are singletons. The sample taken for sequencing was PBMCs. The receptors derive from a young woman in good health and CMV-seropositive.

This clone was found once. The chain employs TRBV4-3 and TRBJ2-5; 13 nucleotides match TRBD2. The V gene end was trimmed by 1 base and the J gene end by 5 bases; junction bases not matched to a gene: 1. The CDR3 covers 15 residues. From germline, CDR1 is LGHNA and CDR2 YSLEER. CDR3 in DNA: TGCGCCAGCAGCCAAGGACTAGCGGGAGGTGAGACCCAGTACTTC. Translation gives CASSQGLAGGETQYF.

This rearrangement joins TRBV11-2 to TRBJ2-7; 11 nucleotides line up with TRBD1. In germline, CDR1 is SGHAT, CDR2 FQNNGV. The CDR3 is 16 amino acids. The trim removed 5 bases at V and 3 bases at J, leaving 9 bases unmatched. The CDR3 protein is CASSLASGTGGYEQYF. The CDR3 region has the DNA TGTGCCAGCAGCCTTGCCTCCGGGACAGGGGGCTACGAGCAGTACTTC.

This chain joins TRBV7-9 and TRBJ2-7; D is possibly TRBD2 (5 bases). With 6 bases removed from V and 3 bases from J, the gap between germline ends came to 24 bases. CDR1 and CDR2 from the germline V gene are SEHNR and FQNEAQ (reference sequence). The CDR3 loop spans 17 amino acids. CDR3 coding DNA: TGTGCCAGCAGGAGGTTTCCTAGCCCTCAAAGGGACTACGAGCAGTACTTC. Encoded protein: CASRRFPSPQRDYEQYF.

Only one count was recorded for this clone. The V call is TRBV27, the J call TRBJ1-1, with 7 bases identical to TRBD1. Unmatched junction bases numbered 12, after V lost 5 bases and J lost 6 bases. The CDR3 is 15 amino acids. The germline V gene has CDR1 MNHEY and CDR2 SMNVEV (reference sequence). CDR3 residues: CASSPSNRGSAEAFF. The CDR3, as DNA: TGTGCCAGCAGTCCGTCAAACAGGGGATCGGCTGAAGCTTTCTTT.

The chain employs TRBV6-6 and TRBJ1-1, with 7 bases identical to TRBD1. This CDR3 is built from 11 residues. Germline V gives CDR1 MNHNY, CDR2 SVGAGI (reference sequence). The ends lost 10 bases at V and 8 bases at J; junction bases unmatched: 7. The CDR3 sequence: CATTGVIEAFF. CDR3 coding DNA: TGTGCCACTACAGGGGTCATCGAAGCTTTCTTT.

The V and J genes are TRBV10-2 and TRBJ1-1; 8 bases match TRBD1. V lost 6 bases, J lost 4 bases, and 7 bases stayed unmatched. The germline CDR1 and CDR2 sequences are WSHSY and SAAADI. The CDR3 has 14 residues. The CDR3 here is CASRPIQGATEAFF. In DNA, the CDR3 is TGCGCCAGCAGGCCGATCCAGGGGGCCACTGAAGCTTTCTTT.

CDR3: CASSRPFAGAYNEQFF. The DNA of the CDR3 is TGTGCCAGCAGCAGACCCTTCGCGGGAGCTTACAATGAGCAGTTCTTC. The V gene is TRBV12-1, the J gene TRBJ2-1; the table's D gene call, TRBD2, was not cross checked with the DNA. TRBV12-1 is a documented pseudogene. This CDR3 region has 16 residues.

The CDR3 is CASSYGSGRARTDTQYF. CDR3 coding DNA: TGCGCCAGCAGCTACGGAAGCGGGAGGGCCCGCACAGATACGCAGTATTTT. The rearrangement uses TRBV4-1 and TRBJ2-3; 10 bases fit TRBD2. This CDR3 spans 17 amino acids. V lost 5 bases to trimming and J lost 1 base; unmatched junction nucleotides: 9. Germline V gene data show CDR1 as MGHRA and CDR2 as YSYEKL.

The rearrangement joins TRBV5-1 to TRBJ1-4, with D possibly matching TRBD1 (5 bases). The CDR3 runs 16 residues. Trimming stripped 0 bases from V and 0 bases from J, with 9 bases between. Germline V gives CDR1 SGHRS, CDR2 YFSETQ. The CDR3 DNA reads TGCGCCAGCAGCTTGGACAGGCCAACAACTAATGAAAAACTGTTTTTT. Its protein product is CASSLDRPTTNEKLFF.

This clone came up once. CDR3 in amino acids: CASSEFRTGDTGELFF. The CDR3 DNA sequence: TGTGCCAGCAGTGAATTTAGGACAGGGGACACCGGGGAGCTGTTTTTT. The chain carries TRBV25-1 and TRBJ2-2, with 9 bases matching TRBD1. In germline, CDR1 is MGHDK, CDR2 SYGVNS. CDR3 length: 16 residues. V shed 1 base, J shed 3 bases, and the junction held 3 bases outside the gene matches.

The gene calls are TRBV27 and TRBJ2-7; the D gene is possibly TRBD2 (7 bases). V lost 6 bases and J lost 1, with 22 bases in between. Germline lookup yields CDR1 MNHEY and CDR2 SMNVEV (reference sequence). The CDR3 loop spans 17 amino acids. The CDR3 DNA is TGTGCCAGCAGCCGAGTTCCGATAGGGGGAGGGTCCTACGAGCAGTACTTC. This encodes CASSRVPIGGGSYEQYF.

The V call is TRBV6-6, the J call TRBJ2-7; 7 bases are shared with TRBD1. V dropped 4 bases and J dropped 3; count of bases not matched to a gene: 6. The germline CDR1 and CDR2 sequences are MNHNY and SVGAGI (reference sequence). CDR3 length: 14 amino acids. The CDR3 spells CASSSTGQHYEQYF. CDR3 nucleotide sequence: TGTGCCAGCAGTTCGACAGGGCAACACTACGAGCAGTACTTC.

The V gene is TRBV5-6, the J gene TRBJ2-3, with a tentative D call TRBD2 (6 bases). V was cut by 1 base and J by 6 bases, with 21 bases left in between. The CDR3 totals 17 residues. Germline CDR1 and CDR2: SGHDT and YYEEEE. The CDR3 DNA is TGTGCCAGCAGCTTGCCCCCGGGGGAACGGGGGTGGGATACGCAGTATTTT. Protein sequence: CASSLPPGERGWDTQYF.

This clone was observed a single time. The rearrangement uses TRBV19 and TRBJ2-6; D not resolved. With 3 bases removed from V and 0 bases from J, the gap between germline ends came to 15 bases. The CDR3 extends over 18 amino acids. The V gene's germline CDR1 is LNHDA and CDR2 SQIVND (reference sequence). CDR3 in DNA: TGTGCCAGTAGTATTGATGTGCAGGCGCTCTCTGGGGCCAACGTCCTGACTTTC. It is translated as CASSIDVQALSGANVLTF.

The genes are TRBV4-3 and TRBJ1-2; D not resolved. The CDR3 sequence is 14 residues long. Looked up from germline, CDR1 is LGHNA and CDR2 is YSLEER. The V end lost 0 bases, the J end lost 8 bases, and 13 bases lay between the germline ends. The CDR3 spells CASSQDYYGGGYTF. CDR3 in DNA: TGCGCCAGCAGCCAAGATTACTATGGTGGAGGCTACACCTTC.

The rearrangement joins TRBV19 to TRBJ1-1; D is possibly TRBD1 (5 bases). V dropped 8 bases and J dropped 1 base, with 17 bases sitting between them. The CDR3 spans 15 residues. Germline CDR1 and CDR2: LNHDA and SQIVND (reference sequence). CDR3 protein: CASSPIGGGNTEAFF. CDR3 nucleotides: TGTGCCAGTTCCCCAATCGGGGGGGGGAACACTGAAGCTTTCTTT. Looking up the rest from reference TRBV19 and TRBJ1-1 gives the full variable domain: DGGITQSPKYLFRKEGQNVTLSCEQNLNHDAMYWYRQDPGQGLRLIYYSQIVNDFQKGDIAEGYSVSREKKESFPLTVTSAQKNPTAFYLCASSPIGGGNTEAFFGQGTRLTVV.

This clone turned up a few times. This chain uses TRBV28 with TRBJ1-1, with D tentatively TRBD1 (5 bases). Germline loops: CDR1 MDHEN, CDR2 SYDVKM. The V gene lost 6 bases and the J gene lost 4 bases, with 18 bases spanning the gap. The CDR3 consists of 15 residues. The CDR3 bases are TGTGCCAGCAGGCCTTTCCAGGGAGGAGGCACTGAAGCTTTCTTT. As protein: CASRPFQGGGTEAFF.

The rearrangement joins TRBV7-8 to TRBJ2-5, with D perhaps TRBD1 (5 bases). Trimming left V 4 bases short and J 5 bases short, with 17 bases between. The germline V gene has CDR1 SGHVS and CDR2 FQNEAQ. The CDR3 is 15 residues long. The CDR3 is CASSSGRTRRETQYF. The CDR3 DNA reads TGTGCCAGCAGCTCTGGACGGACAAGGCGGGAGACCCAGTACTTC.

The genes are TRBV6-1 and TRBJ2-7; the D gene is possibly TRBD2 (5 bases). This CDR3 comprises 14 residues. V dropped 2 bases and J dropped 2 bases, with 10 bases sitting between them. Per the germline V gene, CDR1 is MNHNS and CDR2 is SASEGT. Here the CDR3 reads CASSENGETYEQYF. CDR3 sequence (DNA): TGTGCCAGCAGTGAAAACGGGGAAACCTACGAGCAGTACTTC.

The chain employs TRBV18 and TRBJ2-5; 9 bases line up with TRBD2. Germline V gene data show CDR1 as KGHSH and CDR2 as LQKENI. CDR3 length equals 14 residues. V shed 2 bases, J shed 5 bases, and the junction held 3 bases outside the gene matches. The CDR3 bases are TGTGCCAGCTCACCAGCGGGAGGGGAGGAGACCCAGTACTTC. Protein product: CASSPAGGEETQYF.

This clone was counted only a few times. The chain couples TRBV28 to TRBJ1-2, with 8 bases aligning to TRBD1. CDR3 length: 11 residues. V was pared by 4 bases and J by 13 bases, with 5 bases of the junction left unmatched. Germline CDR1 and CDR2: MDHEN and SYDVKM. The DNA of the CDR3 is TGTGCCAGCAGTTCCGGACAGGGTCCCACCTTC. Its translation: CASSSGQGPTF.

The V gene is TRBV7-2, the J gene TRBJ2-3; unclear D gene. The CDR3 covers 13 residues. Germline assignment: CDR1 SGHTA and CDR2 FQGNSA. Trimming took 2 bases from V and 6 from J, leaving 9 bases between them. CDR3 protein: CASSLRLRDTQYF. In DNA form, the CDR3 reads TGTGCCAGCAGCTTACGGTTGAGGGATACGCAGTATTTT. The full variable domain, with the rest looked up from reference TRBV7-2 and TRBJ2-3, is GAGVSQSPSNKVTEKGKDVELRCDPISGHTALYWYRQSLGQGLEFLIYFQGNSAPDKSGLPSDRFSAERTGGSVSTLTIQRTQQEDSAVYLCASSLRLRDTQYFGPGTRLTVL.